The 8 T cell receptor beta chains below were found in one sample sequenced in a study of T cell repertoires in cytomegalovirus infection. The antigens for these receptors are not known. TCRdb re-derived calls from the reads in MiXCR, one entry per CDR3 protein. Among approximately 500,000 distinct CDR3 sequences listed, roughly a third were seen once. The sample in question was cultured PBMCs, obtained from culture after CMV antigen stimulation. The receptors originated from a human donor in good health (CMV status not recorded). Some clones in this sample may be carry-over from other donors' samples.

This clonotype has ten or more counts. V is TRBV7-2 and J is TRBJ2-7; perhaps TRBD2 as D (6 bases). The CDR3 is 13 amino acids. V lost 1 base, J lost 8 bases, and 12 bases lay in between. Germline values: CDR1 SGHTA, CDR2 FQGNSA. CDR3 loop: CASSLVSGVKQYV. For the CDR3, the DNA is TGTGCCAGCAGCTTAGTGTCGGGAGTCAAGCAGTACGTC.

The chain carries TRBV7-2 and TRBJ1-1; D gene unclear. The CDR3 is made up of 14 amino acids. Per germline, CDR1 SGHTA and CDR2 FQGNSA. Trimming took off 5 bases at V and 3 bases at J, with 13 bases between the two ends. CDR3 sequence reads: CASSTSDSYTEAFF. The CDR3 DNA is TGTGCCAGCAGCACAAGTGACTCATACACTGAAGCTTTCTTT.

This chain connects TRBV25-1 to TRBJ1-2, with unresolved D. This CDR3 is 14 amino acids long. Per the germline V gene, CDR1 is MGHDK and CDR2 is SYGVNS. V dropped 3 bases and J dropped 2 bases, with 10 bases sitting between them. In nucleotides, the CDR3 is TGTGCCAGCAGTGAGAGTGGCAGGAACTATGGCTACACCTTC. It codes for CASSESGRNYGYTF.

The sample holds a few counts of this clonotype. The V and J genes are TRBV6-1 and TRBJ2-1; no clear D. Germline loops: CDR1 MNHNS, CDR2 SASEGT. The CDR3 consists of 15 residues. Trimming pared 7 bases from V and 5 bases from J, leaving 18 bases between. CDR3 nucleotide sequence: TGTGCCAGCACCATAATCCAAGGGTTTAACAATGAGCAGTTCTTC. Its translation is CASTIIQGFNNEQFF.

The chain is built from TRBV20-1 and TRBJ2-7; 11 bases are a match to TRBD2. The CDR3 contains 14 residues. Germline V gene data show CDR1 as DFQATT and CDR2 as SNEGSKA (reference sequence). J gave up 3 bases and V 0 bases, and 1 base lay outside the gene matches. Here the CDR3 reads CSARDLAGGYEQYF. The CDR3 nucleotides are TGCAGTGCTAGAGATCTAGCGGGAGGCTACGAGCAGTACTTC.

This sequence joins TRBV7-9 and TRBJ2-4; TRBD1 matches at 7 bases. J gave up 6 bases and V 2 bases, and 4 bases lay outside the gene matches. Germline V lookup: CDR1 SEHNR, CDR2 FQNEAQ (reference sequence). There are 14 residues in the CDR3. The CDR3 loop is CASSLRGPSNIQYF. Here the CDR3 DNA reads TGTGCCAGCAGCTTAAGGGGGCCGTCAAACATTCAGTACTTC.

This clonotype appeared a few times. The V call is TRBV6-5, the J call TRBJ2-3; D is undetermined. The germline gives CDR1 MNHEY, CDR2 SVGAGI. The CDR3 runs to 13 residues. With 0 bases removed from V and 9 bases from J, the gap between germline ends came to 10 bases. The CDR3 DNA sequence: TGTGCCAGCAGTTACTCGCTCGGTGGGACGCAGTATTTT. Its translation is CASSYSLGGTQYF.

This chain uses TRBV7-4 with TRBJ1-2, with D unresolved. Trimming stripped 1 base from V and 5 bases from J, with 17 bases between. The CDR3 has 16 amino acids. From germline, CDR1 is SGHVT and CDR2 SQSDAQ. This CDR3 reads CASSLDKGEGLYGYTF. CDR3 DNA sequence: TGTGCCAGCAGCTTAGACAAGGGAGAAGGATTATATGGCTACACCTTC.